This T cell receptor (beta chain) was sequenced for a study of shared clonotypes between healthy human individuals. General observations from the study: Generation probabilities were higher for clonotypes shared across all four sorted-subset donors than for unshared ones. Generally, naive subsets (rather than memory subsets) showed larger estimated richness.

A remark on this clone: The antigen is undetermined.

Germline loops: CDR1 LGHNA, CDR2 YSLEER. The CDR3 runs to 15 residues. Between the trimmed V and J ends, which lost 0 bases and 5 bases, there was a span of 13 bases. Sequencing used immunoSEQ multiplex PCR; TCRdb keeps in-frame clones, though not all of them. This sample has some 1 million clones, with about 74% found just once. The sequence derives from a man between 18 and 29 years old in good health. The J gene is TRBJ1-2, the V gene TRBV4-3, with D tentatively TRBD1 (6 bases). Sequencing input: memory CD4+ T cells sorted from blood. Subset in this sample: CD45RA-negative fraction. The CDR3 sequence is CASSQDSQGRYGYTF. CDR3 DNA sequence: TGCGCCAGCAGCCAAGATTCCCAGGGGCGGTATGGCTACACCTTC.